The next 17 T cell receptor beta chains were all read from a single sample in a study of control samples from healthy donors and cancer patients. Here immunoSEQ multiplex PCR was the method, and the copy in TCRdb shows in-frame clones only, minus some. Among roughly 150,000 clones listed, around 88% were seen once. Material: blood. Receptors originate from a man younger than 30 in good health.

This chain links TRBV11-3 with TRBJ1-6; D possibly corresponds to TRBD1 (6 bases). The CDR3 is made up of 15 amino acids. Trimming shortened V by 5 bases and J by 5 bases, and 13 bases separated the two germline ends. CDR1 and CDR2 from the germline V gene are SGHNT and YENEEA. In nucleotides, the CDR3 is TGTGCCAGCAGCCCGGGGGGGGCCGATAATTCACCCCTCCACTTT. This codes for CASSPGGADNSPLHF.

DNA for the CDR3: TGTGCCAGCAGCCTGACAGATTCTAGCACAGATACGCAGTATTTT. This translates into CASSLTDSSTDTQYF. The genes are TRBV14 and TRBJ2-3, with D perhaps matching TRBD1 (5 bases). The V gene's germline CDR1 is SGHDN and CDR2 FVKESK. V was clipped by 4 bases and J by 0 bases, with 11 bases between them. CDR3 length: 15 residues.

This clone has only one observation. The V call is TRBV19, the J call TRBJ1-5; weak D call: TRBD1 (6 bases). The CDR3 covers 16 residues. Germline values: CDR1 LNHDA, CDR2 SQIVND (reference sequence). The V end was cut by 0 bases, the J end by 4 bases, with 13 bases between. The CDR3 nucleotides read TGTGCCAGTAGTATAGATAACCAGGGGAGGAATCAGCCCCAGCATTTT. Its translation: CASSIDNQGRNQPQHF.

The V gene is TRBV6-5, the J gene TRBJ1-5; 7 bases are a match to TRBD1. This CDR3 is built from 13 residues. Trimming at V came to 8 bases and at J to 9 bases, leaving 10 bases not matched to a gene. Germline CDR1 MNHEY, CDR2 SVGAGI. Here the CDR3 DNA reads TGTGCCAGCCTGCTGACAGGGAGTAGGCCCCAGCATTTT. Encoded protein: CASLLTGSRPQHF.

The V call is TRBV5-1, the J call TRBJ2-1; 7 positions agree with TRBD2. Trimming took 1 base from V and 2 from J; bases not matched to a gene: 6. Germline CDR1 and CDR2: SGHRS and YFSETQ. The CDR3 contains 16 residues. CDR3 amino acids: CASSLKVLAAYNEQFF. DNA of the CDR3: TGCGCCAGCAGCTTGAAAGTTCTAGCGGCCTACAATGAGCAGTTCTTC.

V and J are TRBV27 and TRBJ2-3, with TRBD2 identical over 7 bases. The CDR3 length is 15 residues. Germline V gives CDR1 MNHEY, CDR2 SMNVEV (reference sequence). The J segment lost 4 bases and the V segment lost 3 bases, leaving 7 bases of the junction unmatched. The CDR3 coding sequence is TGTGCCAGCAGTTTGACGGGAGGCTGGGCAGATACGCAGTATTTT. Translating gives CASSLTGGWADTQYF.

The chain carries TRBV6-5 and TRBJ2-7; D gene uncertain. Trimming took 0 bases from V and 4 from J, leaving 13 bases between them. CDR1 is MNHEY and CDR2 is SVGAGI in the germline V gene. This CDR3 spans 15 amino acids. The CDR3 reads CASSYSGGRAYEQYF. The CDR3 DNA is TGTGCCAGCAGTTACTCGGGTGGGCGCGCTTACGAGCAGTACTTC.

This sequence joins TRBV5-6 and TRBJ1-2; D is unclear. This CDR3 comprises 12 residues. Trimming removed 4 bases from V and 4 bases from J, with 8 bases in between. Germline V gene lookup returns CDR1 SGHDT and CDR2 YYEEEE. In nucleotides, the CDR3 is TGTGCCAGCAGCGGTAACAGCTATGGCTACACCTTC. As protein: CASSGNSYGYTF.

This clone was detected only once. The chain combines TRBV28 with TRBJ1-6; the match to TRBD1 covers 7 bases. The CDR3 loop spans 14 amino acids. Germline V gene lookup returns CDR1 MDHEN and CDR2 SYDVKM. Losses at the gene ends were 6 bases for V and 7 bases for J; bases not matched to a gene: 6. The CDR3 spells CASRNRGSNSPLHF. CDR3 sequence (DNA): TGTGCCAGCAGGAACAGGGGATCCAATTCACCCCTCCACTTT.

The genes are TRBV27 and TRBJ2-3; 12 bases map to TRBD2. The V segment lost 7 bases and the J segment 6 bases; nucleotides outside the gene matches: 11. The CDR3 covers 16 residues. CDR1 is MNHEY and CDR2 is SMNVEV in the germline V gene (reference sequence). The CDR3 region is CASNELAGGRVDTQYF. The DNA of the CDR3 is TGTGCCAGCAACGAGCTAGCGGGGGGGCGGGTCGATACGCAGTATTTT.

This sequence joins TRBV19 and TRBJ2-7; the match to TRBD2 covers 7 bases. The CDR3 spans 15 residues. Trimming at V came to 4 bases and at J to 6 bases, leaving 12 bases not matched to a gene. CDR1 is LNHDA and CDR2 is SQIVND in the germline V gene (reference sequence). CDR3 in DNA: TGTGCCAGTAGTACCTGGGGGGGAGCCCTCGGCGAGCAGTACTTC. This codes for CASSTWGGALGEQYF.

With respect to this clone: Other DNA sequences in this specimen translate into the identical CDR3. The V and J genes are TRBV28 and TRBJ2-7; unclear D gene. CDR3 size: 12 residues. The V end was cut by 3 bases, the J end by 2 bases, with 5 bases between. Germline CDR1 reads MDHEN; CDR2 reads SYDVKM. This chain's CDR3 is CASSFSAYEQYF. CDR3 coding DNA: TGTGCCAGCAGTTTTTCTGCCTACGAGCAGTACTTC. Combining the CDR3 with reference TRBV28 and TRBJ2-7 gives the whole variable domain DVKVTQSSRYLVKRTGEKVFLECVQDMDHENMFWYRQDPGLGLRLIYFSYDVKMKEKGDIPEGYSVSREKKERFSLILESASTNQTSMYLCASSFSAYEQYFGPGTRLTVT.

CDR3 nucleotide sequence: TGTGCCAGCAGCCACTGGGGGACCATCGACTACACCTTC. It translates to CASSHWGTIDYTF. The chain has TRBV7-8 and TRBJ1-2; tentative D call: TRBD1 (5 bases). With 5 bases removed from V and 10 bases from J, the gap between germline ends came to 17 bases. The CDR3 loop spans 13 amino acids. Germline CDR1 is SGHVS and CDR2 is FQNEAQ.

Concerning this clone itself: The sample carries other DNA sequences with the same CDR3. The rearrangement joins TRBV27 to TRBJ1-5, with D hard to call. Germline V gene lookup returns CDR1 MNHEY and CDR2 SMNVEV (reference sequence). Trimming removed 0 bases at V and 0 bases at J, with 0 bases between. The CDR3 sequence is 13 residues long. The chain's CDR3 is CASSLSSNQPQHF. The DNA for the CDR3 is TGTGCCAGCAGTTTATCTAGCAATCAGCCCCAGCATTTT.

The rearrangement joins TRBV9 to TRBJ2-5; D possibly corresponds to TRBD1 (6 bases). CDR1 is SGDLS and CDR2 is YYNGEE in the germline V gene. The CDR3 consists of 15 residues. The germline V and J ends were trimmed by 3 bases and 2 bases, with 14 bases remaining between them. The CDR3 DNA reads as TGTGCCAGCAGCGCTACGGACAGTTGGCAAGAGACCCAGTACTTC. It is translated as CASSATDSWQETQYF.

The chain has TRBV5-8 and TRBJ2-7; weak D call: TRBD2 (7 bases). Germline V gene lookup returns CDR1 SGHTS and CDR2 YDEGEE. The CDR3 runs 17 residues. The V gene lost 0 bases and the J gene lost 0 bases, with 16 bases spanning the gap. CDR3 amino acids: CASSLGAGGQSSYEQYF. CDR3 nucleotides: TGTGCCAGCAGCTTGGGTGCCGGGGGGCAGAGCTCCTACGAGCAGTACTTC.

This clone was picked up a small number of times. CDR3 protein: CASGDRERTDTQYF. The CDR3 nucleotides are TGTGCCAGCGGCGACAGGGAAAGAACAGATACGCAGTATTTT. This chain connects TRBV27 to TRBJ2-3, with 7 bases lining up with TRBD1. V shed 8 bases, J shed 3 bases, and the junction held 8 bases outside the gene matches. Germline V lookup: CDR1 MNHEY, CDR2 SMNVEV (reference sequence). This CDR3 is built from 14 residues.